This TCR beta chain was identified during a study of CD4+ T cells in melanoma. TCRdb keeps only in-frame clones here, not all; method: immunoSEQ multiplex PCR. This table holds some 120,000 clones, roughly 90% found once. Findings and limits, study-wide: Neoantigen-specific CD4+ T cells in melanoma reportedly had diverse differentiation states. A reported correlation linked neoantigen-specific CD4+ T cells to CD8+, macrophage and B cell function.

Concerning this clone itself: The antigen is not known.

Losses at the gene ends were 0 bases for V and 1 base for J; bases not matched to a gene: 4. The germline V gene has CDR1 SGHTA and CDR2 FQGNSA. The CDR3 is 17 amino acids. This receptor was taken from a human donor with melanoma. Sample: peripheral blood. The gene calls are TRBV7-2 and TRBJ2-5, with 11 bases fitting TRBD2. CDR3 loop: CASSLAPLAGGQETQYF. Written as DNA, the CDR3 is TGTGCCAGCAGCTTAGCCCCGCTAGCGGGGGGCCAAGAGACCCAGTACTTC.